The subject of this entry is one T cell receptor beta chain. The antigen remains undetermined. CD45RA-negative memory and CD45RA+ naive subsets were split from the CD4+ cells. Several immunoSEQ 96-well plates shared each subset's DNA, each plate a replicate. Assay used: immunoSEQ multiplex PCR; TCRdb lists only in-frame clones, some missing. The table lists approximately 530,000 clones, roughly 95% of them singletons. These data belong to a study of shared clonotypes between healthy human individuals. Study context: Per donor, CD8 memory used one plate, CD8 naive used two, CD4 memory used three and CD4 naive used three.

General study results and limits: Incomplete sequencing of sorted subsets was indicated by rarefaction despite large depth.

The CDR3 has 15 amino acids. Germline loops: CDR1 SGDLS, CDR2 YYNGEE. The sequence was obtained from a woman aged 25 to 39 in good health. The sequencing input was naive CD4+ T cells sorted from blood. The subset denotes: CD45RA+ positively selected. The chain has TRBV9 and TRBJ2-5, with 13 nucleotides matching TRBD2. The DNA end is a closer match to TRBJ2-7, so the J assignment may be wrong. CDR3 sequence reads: CASSVGTSGNHEQYF. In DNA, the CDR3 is TGTGCCAGCAGCGTGGGGACTAGCGGGAACCACGAGCAGTACTTC.